This T cell receptor (beta chain) was identified in a study of T-cell reconstitution after alpha-beta-depleted transplantation in children. Study-wide results and caveats: T-cell counts and diversity were attributed mostly to newly produced T cells one year after transplant. It was reported that alpha-beta T cells came from several hundred expanded graft clones (about two months after transplant). At day 60, the high TCRbeta diversity found in some patients originated from recipient T cells and thymic progenitors that had survived.

Per germline, CDR1 LGHNA and CDR2 YNFKEQ. The CDR3 loop spans 16 amino acids. Trimming took 1 base from V and 1 from J; bases not matched to a gene: 4. As it was prepared, the TCRbeta library received unique molecular identifiers. TCRdb redid the calling of the PCR reads with MiXCR, one entry per CDR3 protein. This table holds roughly 160,000 distinct CDR3 sequences, 11% found once. This clonotype has just a few counts. Antigen specificity is unknown. The gene calls are TRBV4-2 and TRBJ1-2; 9 bases fit TRBD1. This TCR was recovered from a boy between 2 and 10 years old with acute myeloid leukemia, due to receive a stem cell transplant. The specimen was PBMCs, collected before TCRalphabeta/CD19-depleted stem cell transplant. The CDR3 spells CASSQAEGQGNYGYTF. DNA for the CDR3: TGTGCCAGCAGCCAAGCCGAGGGACAGGGTAACTATGGCTACACCTTC.